A selection of T cell receptor beta chains follows, all from one sample in a study of tumor and adjacent non-tumor tissue in lung cancer. TCRdb processed the multiplex PCR reads anew with MiXCR; each CDR3 protein has one entry. Of some 80,000 distinct CDR3 sequences listed, approximately 82% are singletons. Material: distant non-tumor lung tissue. The receptors come from a man in his sixties or seventies with non-small cell lung cancer. Each CDR3 is given with its conserved first and last residue. A row's size may be missing; if present it is once, few, many or a size class.

J gene	clone size	V gene	CDR3 length	CDR3 protein
TRBJ2-1	NA	TRBV6-2/TRBV6-3	12	CASSYVAGEQIF
TRBJ2-5	NA	TRBV29-1	16	CSAKAYLQTGQETQYF
TRBJ2-1	NA	TRBV6-2/TRBV6-3	16	CASSPKVANSSNEQLF
TRBJ2-1	once	TRBV5-4	12	CASSLGEWEQFF
TRBJ2-3	many	TRBV10-1	16	CASSESPDSNTDTQYF
TRBJ2-5	many	TRBV6-6	14	CASSYGREAETQYF
TRBJ2-1	NA	TRBV5-4	14	CARSARTVINEQFF
TRBJ2-1	NA	TRBV20-1	14	CSARDVRTNSEQFF
TRBJ2-7	NA	TRBV6-2/TRBV6-3	14	CASRYGVRSYEQYF
TRBJ2-7	NA	TRBV29-1	12	CNVIAGSYEQYF
NA	once	TRBV6-1	17	CASSGGQFHYGNQPQYF
TRBJ2-5	NA	TRBV11-2	17	CASRLVLAGGTQETQYF
TRBJ1-1	NA	TRBV12-5	18	CASDLALSGVGGNIEAFF
TRBJ2-2	NA	TRBV11-2	19	CASSPTGTLAGGYTGELFF
TRBJ1-5	NA	TRBV5-1	13	CTSSLEGNKAQHF
TRBJ2-3	NA	TRBV11-2	14	CATSFWGASDTQYF
TRBJ1-6	few	TRBV7-9	12	CASSNRRSPLNF
TRBJ2-7	NA	TRBV5-4	15	CAGTAYGTVTYEQHF
TRBJ1-4	NA	TRBV4-1	16	CPSSQVRGQGSEKLFF
TRBJ2-1	NA	TRBV29-1	14	CSVEDPGVYNEQFF
TRBJ2-7	NA	TRBV5-1	15	CASSLVGQSAYDQYF
TRBJ2-6	NA	TRBV6-1	14	CASSGGAGANVLTF
TRBJ2-5	NA	TRBV20-1	15	CSANRDSSTIETQYF
TRBJ2-1	NA	TRBV6-5	11	CASNTGLERFF
TRBJ2-1	NA	TRBV6-2/TRBV6-3	15	CASYTGTSGKNEQVF
TRBJ2-5	NA	TRBV5-8	14	CASSVRGARVTQYF
TRBJ1-2	NA	TRBV20-1	13	CSAKTGGSRGYTF
TRBJ1-2	NA	TRBV20-1	14	CNAQGGKPNYGYTF
TRBJ1-6	NA	TRBV28	20	CANIPTWQFYHNFDNSPLHF
TRBJ2-2	NA	TRBV7-8	15	CASSLATVNTGEMFF
TRBJ1-6	NA	TRBV30	15	CFWSAPGSWNSPLHF
TRBJ1-1	NA	TRBV5-6	16	CVSSSPGQGMNTEAFF
TRBJ2-1	NA	TRBV4-2	18	CASSQDPTGTSGNNEQFF
TRBJ2-7	NA	TRBV4-1	16	CASSSTVAGEGDEQYF
TRBJ2-2	NA	TRBV11-2	16	CASSILGTGVAGEMFF